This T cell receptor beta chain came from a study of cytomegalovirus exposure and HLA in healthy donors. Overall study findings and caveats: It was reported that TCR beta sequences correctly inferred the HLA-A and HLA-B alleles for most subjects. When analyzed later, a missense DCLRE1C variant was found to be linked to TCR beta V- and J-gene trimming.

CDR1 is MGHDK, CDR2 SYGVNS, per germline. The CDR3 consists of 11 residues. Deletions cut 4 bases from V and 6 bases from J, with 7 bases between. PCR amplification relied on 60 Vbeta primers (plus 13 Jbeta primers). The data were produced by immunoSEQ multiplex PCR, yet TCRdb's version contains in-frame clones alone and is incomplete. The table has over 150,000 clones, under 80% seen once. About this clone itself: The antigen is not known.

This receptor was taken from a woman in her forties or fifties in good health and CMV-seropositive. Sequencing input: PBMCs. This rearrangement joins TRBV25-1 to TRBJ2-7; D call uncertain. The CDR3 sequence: CASSVSGEQYF. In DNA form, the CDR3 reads TGTGCCAGCAGTGTGAGTGGCGAGCAGTACTTC.